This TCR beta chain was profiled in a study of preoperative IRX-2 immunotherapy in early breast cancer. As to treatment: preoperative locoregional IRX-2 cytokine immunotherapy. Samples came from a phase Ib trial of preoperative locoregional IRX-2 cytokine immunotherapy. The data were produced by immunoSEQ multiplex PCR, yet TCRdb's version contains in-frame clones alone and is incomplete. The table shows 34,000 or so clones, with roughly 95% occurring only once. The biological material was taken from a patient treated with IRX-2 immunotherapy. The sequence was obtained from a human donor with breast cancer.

The CDR3 coding sequence is TGTGCCACCAGCAGAGGGAGCTTGTGGGGACAGCCGAACACCGGGGAGCTGTTTTTT. This codes for CATSRGSLWGQPNTGELFF. The chain links TRBV15 to TRBJ2-2; 7 nucleotides agree with TRBD1. This CDR3 has 19 amino acids. Germline V gene lookup returns CDR1 LNHNV and CDR2 YYDKDF (reference sequence). Trimming took 1 base from V and 0 from J; bases not matched to a gene: 11.